The 11 T cell receptor beta chains reported below all come from one sample, sequenced in a study of T cell responses to AZD1222 COVID-19 vaccine. TCRdb keeps only in-frame clones here, not all; method: immunoSEQ multiplex PCR. The sample holds roughly 100,000 clones, 70% to 90% seen once. The sequencing used peripheral blood, collected on day 0 of AZD1222 vaccination. The source is an adult in good health.

The V call is TRBV9, the J call TRBJ2-1; 8 bases are a match to TRBD2. CDR1 SGDLS and CDR2 YYNGEE come from the germline V gene. The CDR3 contains 17 residues. With 0 bases clipped from V and 0 bases from J, the junction kept 5 bases outside the gene matches. In DNA, the CDR3 is TGTGCCAGCAGCGTAGTCCCTAGCGGGCTCTCCTACAATGAGCAGTTCTTC. Encoded protein: CASSVVPSGLSYNEQFF.

The chain combines TRBV6-1 with TRBJ1-5; D uncertain. The V end was cut by 0 bases, the J end by 0 bases, with 15 bases between. The CDR3 runs 18 residues. Germline assignment: CDR1 MNHNS and CDR2 SASEGT. CDR3 DNA: TGTGCCAGCAGTGAAGCTAATATTGAACTGCTTAGCAATCAGCCCCAGCATTTT. It specifies CASSEANIELLSNQPQHF.

In its sample, this clone was seen a few times. The CDR3 spells CASSTYRGRGGYTF. The CDR3 nucleotides are TGTGCCAGCAGCACCTACAGGGGCAGAGGCGGCTACACCTTC. The rearrangement uses TRBV11-2 and TRBJ1-2, with TRBD1 identical over 7 bases. Germline lookup yields CDR1 SGHAT and CDR2 FQNNGV. V gave up 5 bases and J gave up 8 bases; unmatched junction bases: 11. This CDR3 region has 14 residues.

This clone showed up just once. The chain links TRBV7-9 to TRBJ2-2; 7 nucleotides align to TRBD2. Germline trimming cut 1 base from V and 5 bases from J; bases unmatched to any gene: 4. CDR3 size: 15 residues. CDR1 SEHNR and CDR2 FQNEAQ come from the germline V gene (reference sequence). CDR3 nucleotides: TGTGCCAGCAGCTTAGAGCGGGGTCCAACCGGGGAGCTGTTTTTT. This gives the protein CASSLERGPTGELFF.

This chain joins TRBV6-5 and TRBJ1-2; TRBD1 agrees at 7 bases. The V and J ends lost 6 bases and 2 bases, in that order; junction bases with no gene match: 3. CDR3 length: 13 residues. From germline, CDR1 is MNHEY and CDR2 SVGAGI. The chain's CDR3 is CASSQTGNYGYTF. The DNA of the CDR3 is TGTGCCAGCAGCCAGACAGGGAACTATGGCTACACCTTC.

The gene calls are TRBV18 and TRBJ2-7; perhaps TRBD2 as D (6 bases). From germline, CDR1 is KGHSH and CDR2 LQKENI. V shed 1 base and J shed 3 bases, with 13 bases lying between them. The CDR3 spans 15 residues. The CDR3, as DNA: TGTGCCAGCTCACCACGTAATGGGACTCGCTACGAGCAGTACGTC. Protein sequence: CASSPRNGTRYEQYV.

The CDR3: CASSFALVVSGELFF. DNA for the CDR3: TGTGCCAGTAGTTTCGCCCTAGTAGTTTCCGGGGAGCTGTTTTTT. The chain recombines TRBV19 with TRBJ2-2; D is unclear. There are 15 residues in the CDR3. Germline loops: CDR1 LNHDA, CDR2 SQIVND (reference sequence). Deletions cut 5 bases from V and 6 bases from J, with 16 bases between.

CDR3 amino acids: CASSPFPTSSGPGVDTQYF. Here the CDR3 DNA reads TGTGCCAGCAGCCCTTTTCCCACCTCTAGCGGCCCAGGGGTGGATACGCAGTATTTT. The V gene is TRBV6-2 or TRBV6-3, the J gene TRBJ2-3, with D perhaps matching TRBD2 (7 bases). Between the trimmed V and J ends, which lost 6 bases and 6 bases, there was a span of 31 bases. The CDR3 sequence is 19 residues long. Germline CDR1 is MNHEY and CDR2 is SVGEGT.

The V call is TRBV7-3, the J call TRBJ2-1; 8 bases line up with TRBD2. This CDR3 comprises 15 residues. V was clipped by 2 bases and J by 8 bases; unmatched bases: 8. Per germline, CDR1 SGHTA and CDR2 FQGTGA. CDR3 sequence: CASSLRLASGDEQFF. The CDR3 region has the DNA TGTGCCAGCAGCTTACGACTAGCGTCGGGGGATGAGCAGTTCTTC. Together with reference TRBV7-3 and TRBJ2-1, the CDR3 gives the full variable domain: GAGVSQTPSNKVTEKGKYVELRCDPISGHTALYWYRQSLGQGPEFLIYFQGTGAADDSGLPNDRFFAVRPEGSVSTLKIQRTERGDSAVYLCASSLRLASGDEQFFGPGTRLTVL.

The V and J genes are TRBV7-6 and TRBJ2-1, with 7 bases lining up with TRBD2. This CDR3 comprises 18 residues. The germline CDR1 and CDR2 sequences are SGHVS and FNYEAQ. J was trimmed by 5 bases and V by 1 base; bases with no gene match: 14. CDR3 protein: CASSLVGGNSGRDNEQFF. The CDR3 nucleotides are TGTGCCAGCAGCTTAGTAGGAGGGAATAGCGGGCGCGACAATGAGCAGTTCTTC.

The V and J genes are TRBV5-5 and TRBJ1-4, with TRBD1 matching 7 bases. The CDR3 sequence is 16 residues long. Germline V gives CDR1 SGHKS, CDR2 YYEKEE (reference sequence). Trimming at V came to 5 bases and at J to 0 bases, leaving 7 bases not matched to a gene. CDR3 sequence: CASRRDRLATNEKLFF. In DNA, the CDR3 is TGTGCCAGCAGGCGGGACAGACTTGCAACTAATGAAAAACTGTTTTTT.